These 25 T cell receptor beta chains originate from one sample sequenced in a study of blood T cell repertoires in COVID-19. Sequencing was performed with immunoSEQ multiplex PCR; in TCRdb, only in-frame clones are kept and a portion is missing. The profile shows tens of thousands of clones, about 86% of them singletons. Source material: peripheral blood. These TCRs come from a woman aged 60-75 years with acute or convalescent COVID-19.

This chain joins TRBV28 and TRBJ1-4; D ambiguous. This CDR3 is 13 amino acids long. V lost 2 bases and J 6 bases, leaving 7 bases between the germline ends. Per germline, CDR1 MDHEN and CDR2 SYDVKM. The CDR3 nucleotides read TGTGCCAGCAGTTTAGAGCTCGATGAAAAACTGTTTTTT. Translation gives CASSLELDEKLFF. The full variable domain, its missing parts supplied by reference TRBV28 and TRBJ1-4, is DVKVTQSSRYLVKRTGEKVFLECVQDMDHENMFWYRQDPGLGLRLIYFSYDVKMKEKGDIPEGYSVSREKKERFSLILESASTNQTSMYLCASSLELDEKLFFGSGTQLSVL.

The chain recombines TRBV9 with TRBJ1-1; D gene uncertain. This CDR3 has 14 residues. V lost 5 bases, J lost 1 base, and 12 bases lay in between. Looked up from germline, CDR1 is SGDLS and CDR2 is YYNGEE. CDR3 protein: CASSEDGGNTEAFF. In DNA form, the CDR3 reads TGTGCCAGCAGTGAGGACGGAGGGAACACTGAAGCTTTCTTT.

This clone turned up a few times. The gene calls are TRBV4-1 and TRBJ1-1; weak D call: TRBD1 (6 bases). Trimming shortened V by 5 bases and J by 1 base, and 11 bases separated the two germline ends. CDR1 and CDR2 from the germline V gene are MGHRA and YSYEKL. The CDR3 consists of 14 residues. The CDR3 coding sequence is TGCGCCAGCAGCGCGGACAGTCCGAACACTGAAGCTTTCTTT. Protein: CASSADSPNTEAFF.

This chain connects TRBV9 to TRBJ1-1; D not resolved. Germline V gene sequence: CDR1 SGDLS, CDR2 YYNGEE. The V and J ends lost 1 base and 8 bases respectively, with 9 bases between them. CDR3 size: 12 residues. This CDR3 is CASSVSGREAFF. CDR3 bases: TGTGCCAGCAGCGTATCGGGGAGGGAAGCTTTCTTT.

The table lists this clone with a count of one. The chain has TRBV5-1 and TRBJ2-7; TRBD2 agrees at 7 bases. Trimming at V came to 3 bases and at J to 1 base, leaving 10 bases not matched to a gene. Germline V gene sequence: CDR1 SGHRS, CDR2 YFSETQ. The CDR3 runs 16 residues. The CDR3: CASSSQWGGSSYEQYF. The CDR3 nucleotides are TGCGCCAGCAGCTCCCAATGGGGCGGGAGTTCCTACGAGCAGTACTTC.

This clone was counted only a few times. The chain is built from TRBV19 and TRBJ1-1; D may be TRBD1 (6 bases). The V end was cut by 7 bases, the J end by 2 bases, with 17 bases between. This CDR3 is 15 amino acids long. Germline V lookup: CDR1 LNHDA, CDR2 SQIVND (reference sequence). CDR3 in amino acids: CASIKAQGPNTEAFF. DNA for the CDR3: TGTGCCAGTATTAAAGCACAGGGACCTAACACTGAAGCTTTCTTT.

The V and J genes are TRBV6-5 and TRBJ1-1, with 7 bases identical to TRBD1. V dropped 6 bases and J dropped 7; count of bases not matched to a gene: 5. Germline loops: CDR1 MNHEY, CDR2 SVGAGI. This CDR3 comprises 12 residues. The CDR3 nucleotides are TGTGCCAGCAGGGCGACAGGGCTTGAAGCTTTCTTT. This sequence encodes CASRATGLEAFF.

The rearrangement joins TRBV7-9 to TRBJ1-4, with D hard to call. This CDR3 has 14 amino acids. Trimming took off 1 base at V and 10 bases at J, with 13 bases between the two ends. Per germline, CDR1 SEHNR and CDR2 FQNEAQ (reference sequence). Here the CDR3 DNA reads TGTGCCAGCAGCTTAGTCCTCCCAGGAGGAAAACTGTTTTTT. It translates to CASSLVLPGGKLFF. Combining the CDR3 with reference TRBV7-9 and TRBJ1-4 gives the whole variable domain DTGVSQNPRHKITKRGQNVTFRCDPISEHNRLYWYRQTLGQGPEFLTYFQNEAQLEKSRLLSDRFSAERPKGSFSTLEIQRTEQGDSAMYLCASSLVLPGGKLFFGSGTQLSVL.

This chain links TRBV2 with TRBJ1-1; 8 bases line up with TRBD1. Germline V lookup: CDR1 SNHLY, CDR2 FYNNEI. J gave up 1 base and V 8 bases, and 0 bases lay outside the gene matches. This CDR3 contains 12 residues. Here the CDR3 DNA reads TGTGCCAGCGACAGGGGGAACACTGAAGCTTTCTTT. It codes for CASDRGNTEAFF.

V and J are TRBV15 and TRBJ1-2; 7 nucleotides agree with TRBD1. Trimming cost V 0 bases and J 5 bases; bases outside gene matches: 6. The CDR3 consists of 15 residues. Germline V gene lookup returns CDR1 LNHNV and CDR2 YYDKDF (reference sequence). The CDR3 region is CATSRDGDRSYGYTF. The CDR3 DNA sequence: TGTGCCACCAGCAGAGATGGGGACAGATCTTATGGCTACACCTTC.

J is TRBJ1-5 and V is TRBV21-1; TRBD1 is taken as the D call from the table, unchecked against the DNA. TRBV21-1 counts as a pseudogene. The CDR3 sequence is 17 residues long. The CDR3 bases are TGTGCCAGCAGCAACCCCGGGACAGAGGCTATCAATCAGCCCCAGCATTTT. Its protein product is CASSNPGTEAINQPQHF.

This rearrangement joins TRBV4-1 to TRBJ1-5; D uncertain. V lost 0 bases to trimming and J lost 1 base, with 7 bases between them. The CDR3 loop spans 15 amino acids. Germline CDR1 is MGHRA and CDR2 is YSYEKL. CDR3 DNA sequence: TGCGCCAGCAGCCAAGACAGTCAAAGCAATCAGCCCCAGCATTTT. Translated, it gives CASSQDSQSNQPQHF.

In its sample, this clone was seen once. This sequence joins TRBV5-1 and TRBJ1-1; D unresolved. Trimming removed 3 bases at V and 1 base at J, with 13 bases between. Germline V gene data show CDR1 as SGHRS and CDR2 as YFSETQ. CDR3 length: 15 amino acids. The CDR3 DNA reads TGCGCCAGCAGCTCAGGTATGCTCGGGAACACTGAAGCTTTCTTT. Translation: CASSSGMLGNTEAFF.

This clone was counted at least ten times. The rearrangement links TRBV5-1 to TRBJ1-2; D not certain. CDR1 and CDR2 (germline): SGHRS, YFSETQ. CDR3 length: 14 amino acids. V was cut by 4 bases and J by 7 bases, with 17 bases left in between. The CDR3, as DNA: TGCGCCAGCAGCACCGGCGAGGGAAGCGGTGGCTACACCTTC. It yields the protein CASSTGEGSGGYTF.

The rearrangement links TRBV11-3 to TRBJ2-7; no firm D call. Germline V gene sequence: CDR1 SGHNT, CDR2 YENEEA. The CDR3 length is 15 residues. V was cut by 2 bases and J by 4 bases, with 15 bases left in between. CDR3 loop: CASSLHPPIRYEQYF. The CDR3, as DNA: TGTGCCAGCAGCTTACACCCCCCGATTCGGTACGAGCAGTACTTC.

This clone was recorded only once. The V gene is TRBV23-1, the J gene TRBJ2-3; TRBD2 agrees at 7 bases. TRBV23-1 is noted as an ORF with a role that remains uncertain. With V trimmed by 11 bases and J by 1 base, 3 bases remained unmatched. The CDR3 spans 12 residues. The CDR3 spells CAGRGGTDTQYF. The CDR3 region has the DNA TGCGCCGGTCGGGGGGGCACAGATACGCAGTATTTT.

The rearrangement joins TRBV29-1 to TRBJ2-6, with D possibly being TRBD2 (6 bases). V lost 5 bases to trimming and J lost 0 bases, with 14 bases between them. Germline V gives CDR1 SQVTM, CDR2 ANQGSEA. The CDR3 spans 16 residues. The CDR3, as DNA: TGCAGCGTTAGCGGGCTGGCTCCCTCTGGGGCCAACGTCCTGACTTTC. As protein: CSVSGLAPSGANVLTF.

The chain couples TRBV18 to TRBJ2-3; 7 nucleotides match TRBD2. The V gene end was trimmed by 3 bases and the J gene end by 4 bases; junction bases not matched to a gene: 10. The germline gives CDR1 KGHSH, CDR2 LQKENI. The CDR3 length is 16 residues. The CDR3 nucleotides are TGTGCCAGCTCACCCCGGACTAGTTCCCGGGCAGATACGCAGTATTTT. Its translation: CASSPRTSSRADTQYF.

This chain links TRBV21-1 with TRBJ2-4; the DNA was not used to check the table's D call, TRBD2. TRBV21-1 is given as a pseudogene. The CDR3 runs to 15 residues. The CDR3 DNA sequence: TGTGCCAGCAGCAAAGGTGGGGGATGGAGGGACATTCAGTACTTC. Translated, it gives CASSKGGGWRDIQYF.

The chain joins TRBV2 to TRBJ1-5, with D unresolved. This CDR3 region has 14 residues. CDR1 SNHLY and CDR2 FYNNEI come from the germline V gene. Deletions cut 8 bases from V and 7 bases from J, with 18 bases between. In nucleotides, the CDR3 is TGTGCCAGCCTAGACCGGGCGGGTGTGCAGCCCCAGCATTTT. It encodes CASLDRAGVQPQHF.

The chain combines TRBV7-8 with TRBJ2-1, with 9 positions matching TRBD2. The CDR3 extends over 15 amino acids. Germline V gene data show CDR1 as SGHVS and CDR2 as FQNEAQ. The J segment lost 7 bases and the V segment lost 1 base, leaving 5 bases of the junction unmatched. CDR3 in DNA: TGTGCCAGCAGCTTAGTGGGACTAGCTGGAAATGAGCAGTTCTTC. Translating gives CASSLVGLAGNEQFF.

The chain has TRBV6-5 and TRBJ2-7, with TRBD2 identical over 9 bases. The germline gives CDR1 MNHEY, CDR2 SVGAGI. This CDR3 comprises 14 residues. J lost 3 bases, V lost 6 bases, and 6 bases had no gene match. The DNA for the CDR3 is TGTGCCAGCAGGGGCGGGGGGGTCGGCTACGAGCAGTACTTC. Amino acids: CASRGGGVGYEQYF.

This rearrangement joins TRBV2 to TRBJ1-2, with D hard to call. The V gene lost 2 bases and the J gene lost 5 bases, with 6 bases spanning the gap. Germline lookup yields CDR1 SNHLY and CDR2 FYNNEI. The CDR3 is 12 residues long. Here the CDR3 DNA reads TGTGCCAGCAGTGAACGGGGATATGGCTACACCTTC. Translation: CASSERGYGYTF. The variable domain in full, completed from reference TRBV2 and TRBJ1-2, reads EPEVTQTPSHQVTQMGQEVILRCVPISNHLYFYWYRQILGQKVEFLVSFYNNEISEKSEIFDDQFSVERPDGSNFTLKIRSTKLEDSAMYFCASSERGYGYTFGSGTRLTVV.

V is TRBV2 and J is TRBJ2-1, with 8 bases aligning to TRBD1. Unmatched junction bases numbered 6, after V lost 0 bases and J lost 8 bases. This CDR3 comprises 15 residues. Germline CDR1 reads SNHLY; CDR2 reads FYNNEI. CDR3 in amino acids: CASSEARTGSDEQFF. The CDR3 DNA is TGTGCCAGCAGTGAAGCGAGGACAGGGTCGGATGAGCAGTTCTTC.

This clone was seen only a few times. The genes are TRBV10-2 and TRBJ2-1; 9 bases align to TRBD2. CDR1 and CDR2 (germline): WSHSY, SAAADI. The CDR3 extends over 19 amino acids. Losses at the gene ends were 6 bases for V and 0 bases for J; bases not matched to a gene: 15. CDR3 residues: CASRTESGGSLSSYNEQFF. In DNA, the CDR3 is TGCGCCAGCAGGACTGAAAGCGGGGGGTCCCTCAGCTCCTACAATGAGCAGTTCTTC.